Included here is one TCR beta chain sequence, with context. Construction of TCR beta libraries relied on iRepertoire HTBI primers and on Arm-PCR targeting CDR3 regions. TCRdb re-analysed the multiplex PCR reads in MiXCR, keeping a single row per CDR3 protein. The data show roughly 320,000 distinct CDR3 sequences, 15% to 20% seen once. Stated time point: newly diagnosed GD, antithyroid drugs for less than 3 months. Following extraction of RNA from PBMCs, that RNA was used to make the TCR library. Deletions cut 2 bases from V and 0 bases from J, with 4 bases between. CDR1 and CDR2 from the germline V gene are GTSNPN and SVGIG (reference sequence). The CDR3 covers 12 residues. This specimen comes from a study of regulatory T cells in long-lasting Graves disease. The same sample was also used in a study of T cells in Graves' hyperthyroidism and ophthalmopathy. Per that study: In validation, the model predicted ophthalmopathy. These predictions came a median roughly seven months before onset.

This clonotype was obtained from a man between 35 and 55 years old with Graves disease. The chain links TRBV30 to TRBJ2-5; D is uncertain. The material was peripheral blood mononuclear cells (PBMCs), obtained at new diagnosis, from a patient treated with antithyroid drugs. CDR3: CAWSFDQETQYF. CDR3 nucleotides: TGTGCCTGGAGTTTCGACCAAGAGACCCAGTACTTC.